The rows below give T cell receptor beta chains drawn from one sample of a study of shared clonotypes between healthy human individuals. Libraries were prepared by immunoSEQ multiplex PCR; TCRdb keeps only in-frame clonotypes and omits some of them. The table includes around 1.4 million clones, approximately 98.5% detected once. Sequencing was performed on naive CD4+ T cells sorted from blood. The receptor set was obtained from a man aged 25 to 40 in good health. Each CDR3 is given with its conserved first and last residue. The D gene is left open where the match is weak. Rows may omit the clone size; those that give it use once, few, many or a size class.

clone_size j_call d_call v_call cdr3_nt cdr3_aa
. TRBJ1-5 TRBD1 TRBV28 TGTGCCAGCACGTGGACAGGGGGAAACAATCAGCCCCAGCATTTT CASTWTGGNNQPQHF
. TRBJ2-7 TRBD1 TRBV27 TGTGCCAGCAGTTCCCGGGACAGGGCTTTTCGAGAGCAGTACTTC CASSSRDRAFREQYF
. TRBJ2-2 TRBD2 TRBV9 TGTGCCAGCAGCGTGACTAGCGGGAGGTCTGGGACCGGGGAGCTGTTTTTT CASSVTSGRSGTGELFF
. TRBJ2-3 TRBD2 TRBV5-1 TGCGCCAGCAGCTTGGGACTAGCGGGAGTTGCTAGCACAGATACGCAGTATTTT CASSLGLAGVASTDTQYF
. TRBJ2-1 . TRBV6-5 TGTGCCAGCAGTTCCGGAGGGGGGCAGTTCTTC CASSSGGGQFF
. TRBJ2-6 . TRBV28 TGTGCCAGCAGTCCCCACATCGGATCTGGGGCCAACGTCCTGACTTTC CASSPHIGSGANVLTF
. TRBJ2-7 . TRBV10-1 TGCGCCAGCAGTGTAAACATCTACGAGCAGTACTTC CASSVNIYEQYF
. TRBJ2-5 TRBD2 TRBV7-9 TGTGCCAGCAGCCAAGAAGGCCAGGGAGGGGAGACCCAGTACTTC CASSQEGQGGETQYF
. TRBJ2-3 . TRBV10-3 TGTGCCATCGGGGGAGGCACAGATACGCAGTATTTT CAIGGGTDTQYF
. TRBJ2-2 . TRBV2 TGTGCCAGCGTACAGGGACCGAACACCGGGGAGCTGTTTTTT CASVQGPNTGELFF
once TRBJ2-6 . TRBV18 TGTGCCAGCTCACCTCAGGGACGATTTTCTGGGACCAACGTCCTGACTTTC CASSPQGRFSGTNVLTF
. TRBJ1-4 . TRBV5-1 TGCGCCAGCAGCTTCCTAGGGGGGCTGAATGAAAAACTGTTTTTT CASSFLGGLNEKLFF
. TRBJ2-7 TRBD2 TRBV5-1 TGCGCCAGCAGCTTGGTAACTAGCGGGATGTACGAGCAGTACTTC CASSLVTSGMYEQYF
. TRBJ2-2 TRBD2 TRBV18 TGTGCCAGCTCACCGAAGACTAGCGGATCGAACACCGGGGAGCTGTTTTTT CASSPKTSGSNTGELFF
once TRBJ2-2 . TRBV19 TGTGCCAGTATTCAGGGGGGAGACACCGGGGAGCTGTTTTTT CASIQGGDTGELFF
. TRBJ2-1 TRBD2 TRBV6-4 TGTGCCAGCAGCCGGGAGGTCGGGGGTGAGCAGTTCTTC CASSREVGGEQFF
. TRBJ2-7 . TRBV2 TGTGCCAGCAGAGCATACGAGCAGTACTTC CASRAYEQYF
. TRBJ2-4 . TRBV7-6 TGTGCCAGCAGCTTCCAACCCACCGAGGCCAAAAACATTCAGTACTTC CASSFQPTEAKNIQYF
. TRBJ2-1 TRBD2 TRBV27 TGTGCCAGCATCAAGTTCCTCACCACCTTAGCGGGCCCCAACCATGAGCAGTTCTTC CASIKFLTTLAGPNHEQFF
. TRBJ2-1 . TRBV6-5 TGTGCCAGCAGTTACGGCCGTGGAAGAGGCAATGAGCAGTTCTTC CASSYGRGRGNEQFF
. TRBJ2-7 TRBD2 TRBV11-3 TGTGCCAGCAGCACAGGACTAGCGGGGCACGAGCAGTACTTC CASSTGLAGHEQYF
. TRBJ2-5 TRBD2 TRBV28 TGTGCCAGCACCCTCGGGCTTTTGCGGGAGACAAGTGAGACCCAGTACTTC CASTLGLLRETSETQYF
. TRBJ1-2 . TRBV29-1 TGCAGCGTTGATGGGATGAACTATGGCTACACCTTC CSVDGMNYGYTF
few TRBJ2-2 . TRBV9 TGTGCCAGCAGCGTGGGCACCGGGGAGCTGTTTTTT CASSVGTGELFF
. TRBJ2-2 TRBD1 TRBV29-1 TGCAGCGTTGATTTTACAGGGGGCGGCTCCGGGGAGCTGTTTTTT CSVDFTGGGSGELFF
. TRBJ1-3 . TRBV30 TGTGCCTGGAGTACAGCCTCTTCTGGAAACACCATATATTTT CAWSTASSGNTIYF
once TRBJ2-3 . TRBV5-5 TGTGCCAGCAGCCTATTACCAGGGGGCACAGATACGCAGTATTTT CASSLLPGGTDTQYF
. TRBJ2-1 TRBD2 TRBV28 TGTGCCAGCAGAGAAAGCGGGACGGGGGAGCAGTTCTTC CASRESGTGEQFF
few TRBJ2-1 TRBD2 TRBV5-1 TGCGCCAGCAGCTTGGGACTAGCGGACTACAATGAGCAGTTCTTC CASSLGLADYNEQFF
. TRBJ2-7 . TRBV7-6 TGTGCCAGCAGCTTAGGAACCGCCGGTTACGAGCAGTACTTC CASSLGTAGYEQYF
. TRBJ1-4 TRBD1 TRBV2 TGTGCCAGCCTGAGAATGGGGACAGCTAATGAAAAACTGTTTTTT CASLRMGTANEKLFF
. TRBJ2-7 TRBD1 TRBV5-1 TGCGCCAGCAGACGGCTTGGGGGACAGGCTACGAGAGGCTACGAGCAGTACTTC CASRRLGGQATRGYEQYF
. TRBJ2-5 . TRBV6-5 TGTGCCAGCAGTAGAGTCGGGGACATACAAGAGACCCAGTACTTC CASSRVGDIQETQYF
. TRBJ1-2 . TRBV2 TGTGCCAGCAGTGTTCGGAGGGGTTCTAACTATGGCTACACCTTC CASSVRRGSNYGYTF
. TRBJ2-2 . TRBV19 TGTGCCAGTAGTATAGGTAGCTACACCGGGGAGCTGTTTTTT CASSIGSYTGELFF
. TRBJ1-2 . TRBV20-1 TGCAGTGCTCGAAACAGCTATGGCTACACCTTC CSARNSYGYTF
. TRBJ2-3 TRBD2 TRBV11-2 TGTGCCAGCAGCTTCCTAGCGGGAGATGGATACACAGATACGCAGTATTTT CASSFLAGDGYTDTQYF
. TRBJ2-7 TRBD1 TRBV7-2 TGTGCCAGCAGCAGAGCCGGGACAGGGCCCATCTACGAGCAGTACTTC CASSRAGTGPIYEQYF
. TRBJ2-2 . TRBV5-4 TGTGCCAGCAGCTTGGTAACTTCTCCCGGGGAGCTGTTTTTT CASSLVTSPGELFF
. TRBJ1-2 TRBD1 TRBV7-9 TGTGCCAGCAGCGCCAACCCGGACAGGCCCACCTTC CASSANPDRPTF
. TRBJ2-7 TRBD2 TRBV11-2 TGTGCCAGCAGCCCGAAGCGGGAGGTCTACGAGCAGTACTTC CASSPKREVYEQYF
. TRBJ1-3 . TRBV6-1 TGTGCCAGCAGTGTTCCAGCGGCGGTGCACACCATATATTTT CASSVPAAVHTIYF
. TRBJ1-1 . TRBV10-2 TGCGCCAGCACCCAAGCACAGGGTTTAGCTTTCTTT CASTQAQGLAFF
once TRBJ2-3 TRBD1 TRBV6-5 TGTGCCAGCATAGGTGACAGGGACACAGATACGCAGTATTTT CASIGDRDTDTQYF
. TRBJ1-1 TRBD1 TRBV5-1 TGCGCCAGCAGCCACGGACAGGGGGCTTTTGAAGCTTTCTTT CASSHGQGAFEAFF
once TRBJ2-5 TRBD2 TRBV29-1 TGCAGCGTGTCTAGCGGGAGTGGGGAGACCCAGTACTTC CSVSSGSGETQYF
. TRBJ2-2 TRBD1 TRBV11-3 TGTGCCAGCAGCTCCCATGACAGGGTCAACACCGGGGAGCTGTTTTTT CASSSHDRVNTGELFF
. TRBJ1-2 . TRBV27 TGTGCCAGCTCTCCAAGGGCACAGAATGGCTACACCTTC CASSPRAQNGYTF
. TRBJ2-1 TRBD2 TRBV28 TGTGCCAGCAGTTTGTGGATTGGACTAGCCGAGGGGAATGAGCAGTTCTTC CASSLWIGLAEGNEQFF